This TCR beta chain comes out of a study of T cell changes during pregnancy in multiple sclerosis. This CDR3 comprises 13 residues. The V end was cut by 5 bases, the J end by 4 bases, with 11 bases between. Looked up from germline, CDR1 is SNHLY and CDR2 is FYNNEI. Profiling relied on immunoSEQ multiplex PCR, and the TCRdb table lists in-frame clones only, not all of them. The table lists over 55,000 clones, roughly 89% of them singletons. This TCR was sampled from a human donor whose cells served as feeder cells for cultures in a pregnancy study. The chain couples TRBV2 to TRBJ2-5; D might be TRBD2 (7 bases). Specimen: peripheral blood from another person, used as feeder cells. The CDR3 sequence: CASSNREGETQYF. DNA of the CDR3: TGTGCCAGCAGTAACAGGGAGGGAGAGACCCAGTACTTC.